The 5 T cell receptor beta chains in this list originate from one sample, sequenced in a study of T cell repertoires in cytomegalovirus infection. From the reads, TCRdb called clonotypes with MiXCR, one entry per CDR3 protein. The sample consists of about 360,000 distinct CDR3 sequences, roughly 36% of them appearing once. For these receptors, no antigen is known. The specimen was cultured PBMCs, collected from culture after CMV antigen stimulation. These receptor sequences come from a human donor in good health (CMV status not recorded). Some clones in this sample may be carry-over from other donors' samples.

The chain couples TRBV12-5 to TRBJ2-7; 8 bases map to TRBD2. V dropped 3 bases and J dropped 7; count of bases not matched to a gene: 5. CDR1 is LGHNT, CDR2 FRNRAP, per germline. The CDR3 totals 13 residues. The CDR3 here is CASGFGVAGEQYV. CDR3 in DNA: TGTGCTAGTGGTTTTGGGGTAGCGGGGGAGCAGTACGTC.

This clonotype has a handful of counts. The rearrangement links TRBV20-1 to TRBJ1-5; D is undetermined. The CDR3 totals 13 residues. From germline, CDR1 is DFQATT and CDR2 SNEGSKA (reference sequence). V was cut by 1 base and J by 5 bases, with 9 bases left in between. The CDR3 DNA follows: TGCAGTGCTAGAGGGGAGGGAGATCAGCCCCAGCATTTT. This sequence encodes CSARGEGDQPQHF.

The J gene is TRBJ1-6, the V gene TRBV12-3 or TRBV12-4, with no clear D. Trimming removed 3 bases from V and 7 bases from J, with 10 bases in between. The CDR3 totals 14 residues. Here the CDR3 reads CASSLAVLNSPLHF. The CDR3 coding sequence is TGTGCCAGCAGTTTGGCCGTACTAAATTCACCCCTCCACTTT.

This chain links TRBV28 with TRBJ2-1, with 7 bases matching TRBD1. CDR3 length: 14 amino acids. Germline lookup yields CDR1 MDHEN and CDR2 SYDVKM. V was clipped by 6 bases and J by 6 bases; unmatched bases: 8. The CDR3 coding sequence is TGTGCCAGCAGCCCTGGTGACAGGGTCAATGAGCAGTTCTTC. Translating it yields CASSPGDRVNEQFF. Full variable domain (missing parts from reference TRBV28 and TRBJ2-1): DVKVTQSSRYLVKRTGEKVFLECVQDMDHENMFWYRQDPGLGLRLIYFSYDVKMKEKGDIPEGYSVSREKKERFSLILESASTNQTSMYLCASSPGDRVNEQFFGPGTRLTVL.

This clonotype has more than one count but fewer than ten. The genes are TRBV6-5 and TRBJ1-2, with D possibly matching TRBD1 (5 bases). Between the trimmed V and J ends, which lost 2 bases and 3 bases, there was a span of 7 bases. Germline V gives CDR1 MNHEY, CDR2 SVGAGI. The CDR3 contains 13 residues. The CDR3 sequence is CASSYGHYYGYTF. Here the CDR3 DNA reads TGTGCCAGCAGTTACGGACACTACTATGGCTACACCTTC.